This T cell receptor (beta chain) was sequenced during a study of blood T cell repertoires in COVID-19. In the original processing: Estimated nucleated cell counts came from reference gene primer amplification. Profiled with immunoSEQ multiplex PCR; TCRdb holds only in-frame clones, not every one. V, J and clone size reflect that table, while D and trimming were determined from the DNA. Of around 200,000 clones in the sample, more than 75% were seen once. Unmatched junction bases numbered 5, after V lost 6 bases and J lost 3 bases. The germline V gene has CDR1 SNHLY and CDR2 FYNNEI. CDR3 length: 14 residues.

The receptor comes from a man aged 55 to 70 who had recovered from COVID-19. The chain couples TRBV2 to TRBJ1-5; 7 nucleotides match TRBD1. The specimen was peripheral blood. CDR3 amino acids: CASSPQGNNQPQHF. The CDR3 nucleotides read TGTGCCAGCAGCCCACAGGGGAACAATCAGCCCCAGCATTTT.